The clone carrying this TCR beta chain ranks as medium-sized. Trimming removed 0 bases from V and 8 bases from J, with 14 bases in between. Germline lookup yields CDR1 SGDLS and CDR2 YYNGEE. The CDR3 runs 14 residues. This entry comes from a study of blood T cell repertoires in COVID-19. Assay used: immunoSEQ multiplex PCR; TCRdb lists only in-frame clones, some missing. The sample yields 110,000 or so clones, roughly 80% seen once. The chain links TRBV9 to TRBJ1-2; no firm D call. Specimen: peripheral blood. The source is a human donor in a cohort sampled during active or convalescent COVID-19. CDR3 loop: CASSVAGNRGGYTF. CDR3 coding DNA: TGTGCCAGCAGCGTAGCGGGGAATCGAGGGGGCTACACCTTC.